This TCR beta chain was captured by sequencing in a study of a mutant IDH1 vaccine in newly diagnosed glioma. Repertoires were generated with immunoSEQ multiplex PCR, while TCRdb's copy carries only in-frame clones and drops some. The top ten hold around 2.8% of the sample, which has tens of thousands of clones, 91% seen once. Concerning this clone: Antigen unknown.

Time point indicated: week 5, during vaccination. Doses consisted of 300 ug of mutant IDH1 20-mer peptide each, paired with topical imiquimod. Trimming stripped 7 bases from V and 3 bases from J, with 11 bases between. Germline values: CDR1 LNHDA, CDR2 SQIVND (reference sequence). CDR3 length: 13 amino acids. This specimen was PBMCs, taken from a glioma patient whose treatment included an IDH1 peptide vaccine. The gene calls are TRBV19 and TRBJ2-3; D unresolved. The TCR originated in a man in his fifties with glioma. The CDR3 region is CASNDIPTDTQYF. As DNA, the CDR3 is TGTGCCAGTAATGACATACCAACAGATACGCAGTATTTT.